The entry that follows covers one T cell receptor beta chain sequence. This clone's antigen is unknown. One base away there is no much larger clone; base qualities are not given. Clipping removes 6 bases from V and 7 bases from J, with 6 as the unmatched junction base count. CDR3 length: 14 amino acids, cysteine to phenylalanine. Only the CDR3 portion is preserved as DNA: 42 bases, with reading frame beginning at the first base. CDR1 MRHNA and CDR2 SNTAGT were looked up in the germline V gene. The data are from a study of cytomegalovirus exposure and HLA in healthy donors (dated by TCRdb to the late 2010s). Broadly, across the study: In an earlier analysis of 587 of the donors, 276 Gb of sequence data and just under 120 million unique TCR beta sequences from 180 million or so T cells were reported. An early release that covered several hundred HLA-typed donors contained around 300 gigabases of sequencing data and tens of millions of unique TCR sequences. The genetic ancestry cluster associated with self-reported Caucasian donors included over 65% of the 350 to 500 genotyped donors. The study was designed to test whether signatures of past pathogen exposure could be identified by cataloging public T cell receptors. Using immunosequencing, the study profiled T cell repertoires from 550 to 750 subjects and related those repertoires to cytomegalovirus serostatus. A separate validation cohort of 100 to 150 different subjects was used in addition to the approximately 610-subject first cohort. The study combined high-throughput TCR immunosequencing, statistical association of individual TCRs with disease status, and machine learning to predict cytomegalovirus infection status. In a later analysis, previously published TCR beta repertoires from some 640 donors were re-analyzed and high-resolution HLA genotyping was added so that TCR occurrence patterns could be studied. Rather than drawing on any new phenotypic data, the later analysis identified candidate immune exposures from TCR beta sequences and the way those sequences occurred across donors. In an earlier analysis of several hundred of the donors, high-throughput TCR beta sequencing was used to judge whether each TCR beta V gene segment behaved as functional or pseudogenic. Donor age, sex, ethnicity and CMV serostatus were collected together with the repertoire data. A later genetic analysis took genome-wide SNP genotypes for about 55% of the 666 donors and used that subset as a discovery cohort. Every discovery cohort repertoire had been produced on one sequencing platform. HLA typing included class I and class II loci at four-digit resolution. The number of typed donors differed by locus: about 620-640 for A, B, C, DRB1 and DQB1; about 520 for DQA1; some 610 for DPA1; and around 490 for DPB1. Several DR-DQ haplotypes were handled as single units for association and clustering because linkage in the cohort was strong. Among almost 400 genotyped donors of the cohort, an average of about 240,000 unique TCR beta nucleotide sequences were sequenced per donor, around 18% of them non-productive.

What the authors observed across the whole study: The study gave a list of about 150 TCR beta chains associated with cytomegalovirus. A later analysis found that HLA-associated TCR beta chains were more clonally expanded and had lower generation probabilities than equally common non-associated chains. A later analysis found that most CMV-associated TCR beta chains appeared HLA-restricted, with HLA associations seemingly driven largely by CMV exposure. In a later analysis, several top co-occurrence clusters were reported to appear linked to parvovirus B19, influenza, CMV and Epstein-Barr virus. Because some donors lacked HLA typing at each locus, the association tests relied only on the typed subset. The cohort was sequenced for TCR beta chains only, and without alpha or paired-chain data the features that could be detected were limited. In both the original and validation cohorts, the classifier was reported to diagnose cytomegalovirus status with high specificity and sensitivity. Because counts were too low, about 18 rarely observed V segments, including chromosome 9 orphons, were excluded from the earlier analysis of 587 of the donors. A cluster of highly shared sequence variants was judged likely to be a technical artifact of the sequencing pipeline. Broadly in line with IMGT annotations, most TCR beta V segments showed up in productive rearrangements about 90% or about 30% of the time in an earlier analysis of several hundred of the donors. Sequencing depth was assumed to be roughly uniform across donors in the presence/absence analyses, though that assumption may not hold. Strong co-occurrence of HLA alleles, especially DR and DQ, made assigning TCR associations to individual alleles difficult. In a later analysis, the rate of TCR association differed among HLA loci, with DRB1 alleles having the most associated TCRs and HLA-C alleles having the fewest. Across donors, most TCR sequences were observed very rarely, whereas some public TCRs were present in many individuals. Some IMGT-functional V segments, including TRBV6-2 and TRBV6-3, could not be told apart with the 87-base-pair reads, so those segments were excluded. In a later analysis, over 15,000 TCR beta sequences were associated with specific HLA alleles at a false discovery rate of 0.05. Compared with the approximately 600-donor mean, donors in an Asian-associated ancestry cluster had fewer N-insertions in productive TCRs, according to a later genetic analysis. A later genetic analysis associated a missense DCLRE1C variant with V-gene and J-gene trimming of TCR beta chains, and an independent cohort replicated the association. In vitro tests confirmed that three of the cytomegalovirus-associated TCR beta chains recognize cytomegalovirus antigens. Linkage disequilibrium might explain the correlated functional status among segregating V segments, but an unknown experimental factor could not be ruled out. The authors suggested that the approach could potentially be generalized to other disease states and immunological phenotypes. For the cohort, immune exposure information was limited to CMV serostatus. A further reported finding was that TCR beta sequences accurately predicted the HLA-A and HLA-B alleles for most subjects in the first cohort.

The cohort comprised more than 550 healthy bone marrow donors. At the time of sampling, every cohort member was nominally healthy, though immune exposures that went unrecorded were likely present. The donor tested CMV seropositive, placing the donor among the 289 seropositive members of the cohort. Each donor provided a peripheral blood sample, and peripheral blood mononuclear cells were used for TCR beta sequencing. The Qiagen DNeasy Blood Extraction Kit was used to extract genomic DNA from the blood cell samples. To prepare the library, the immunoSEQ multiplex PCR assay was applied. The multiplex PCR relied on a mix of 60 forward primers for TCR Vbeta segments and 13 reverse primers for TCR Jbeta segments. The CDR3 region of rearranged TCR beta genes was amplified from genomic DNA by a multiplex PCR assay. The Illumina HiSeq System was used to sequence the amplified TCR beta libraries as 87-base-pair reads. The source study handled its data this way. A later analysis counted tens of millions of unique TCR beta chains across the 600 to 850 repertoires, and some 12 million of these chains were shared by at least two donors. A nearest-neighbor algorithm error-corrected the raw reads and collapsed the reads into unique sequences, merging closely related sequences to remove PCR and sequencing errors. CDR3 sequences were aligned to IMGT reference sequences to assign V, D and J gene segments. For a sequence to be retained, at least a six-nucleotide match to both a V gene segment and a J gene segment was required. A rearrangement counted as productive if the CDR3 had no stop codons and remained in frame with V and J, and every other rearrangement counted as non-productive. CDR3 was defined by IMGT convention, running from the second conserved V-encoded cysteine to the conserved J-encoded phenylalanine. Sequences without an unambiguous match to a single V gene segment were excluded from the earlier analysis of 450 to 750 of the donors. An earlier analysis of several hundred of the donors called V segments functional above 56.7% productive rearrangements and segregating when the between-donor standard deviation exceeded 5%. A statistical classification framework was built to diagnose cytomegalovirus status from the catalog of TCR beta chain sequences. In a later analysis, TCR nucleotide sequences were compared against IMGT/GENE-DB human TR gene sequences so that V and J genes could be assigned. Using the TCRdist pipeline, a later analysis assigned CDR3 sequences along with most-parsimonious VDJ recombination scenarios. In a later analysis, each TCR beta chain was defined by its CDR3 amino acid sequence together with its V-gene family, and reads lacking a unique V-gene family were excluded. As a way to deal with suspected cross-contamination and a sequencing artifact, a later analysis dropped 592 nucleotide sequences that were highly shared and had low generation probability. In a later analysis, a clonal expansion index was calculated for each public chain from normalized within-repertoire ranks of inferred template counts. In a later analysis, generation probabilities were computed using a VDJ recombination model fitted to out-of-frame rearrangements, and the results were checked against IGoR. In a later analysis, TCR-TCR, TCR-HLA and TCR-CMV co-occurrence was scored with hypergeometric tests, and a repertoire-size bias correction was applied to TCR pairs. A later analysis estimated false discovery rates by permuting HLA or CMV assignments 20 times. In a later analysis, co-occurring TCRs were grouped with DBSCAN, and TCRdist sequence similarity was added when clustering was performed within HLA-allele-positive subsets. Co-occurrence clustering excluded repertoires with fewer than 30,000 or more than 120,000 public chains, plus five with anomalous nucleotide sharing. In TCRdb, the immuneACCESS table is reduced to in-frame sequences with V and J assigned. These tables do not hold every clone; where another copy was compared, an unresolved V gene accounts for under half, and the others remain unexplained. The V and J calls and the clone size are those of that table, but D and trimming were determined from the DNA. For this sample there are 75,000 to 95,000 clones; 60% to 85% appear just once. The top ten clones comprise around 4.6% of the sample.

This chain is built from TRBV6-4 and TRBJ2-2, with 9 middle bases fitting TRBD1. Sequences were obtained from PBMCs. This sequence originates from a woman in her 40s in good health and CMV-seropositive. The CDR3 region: CASRAGTGIGELFF. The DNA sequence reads TGTGCCAGCAGAGCCGGGACAGGGATCGGGGAGCTGTTTTTT.